This T cell receptor beta chain originates from a study of blood T cells in healthy people across ages. This clonotype was picked up a small number of times. Germline CDR1 reads MNHNS; CDR2 reads SASEGT. CDR3 size: 13 residues. V lost 2 bases to trimming and J lost 7 bases, with 9 bases between them. For the second PCR, which ran for about 6 to 12 cycles, a sample-barcoded 5' primer and a J-beta primer mix were used. In TCRdb, the 5' RACE reads were re-called with MiXCR into one record per CDR3 protein. Of around 820,000 distinct CDR3 sequences in the sample, 25% are singletons; the top ten hold roughly 3.8%. These data were likewise used in another study, on T cells of mothers and their children.

This clonotype was obtained from a boy aged 5-17 years in good health. The sequencing input was blood. The rearrangement joins TRBV6-1 to TRBJ1-5; no reliable D call. The CDR3 DNA follows: TGTGCCAGCAGTGAACAGGACCGGCAGCCCCAGCATTTT. This gives the protein CASSEQDRQPQHF.